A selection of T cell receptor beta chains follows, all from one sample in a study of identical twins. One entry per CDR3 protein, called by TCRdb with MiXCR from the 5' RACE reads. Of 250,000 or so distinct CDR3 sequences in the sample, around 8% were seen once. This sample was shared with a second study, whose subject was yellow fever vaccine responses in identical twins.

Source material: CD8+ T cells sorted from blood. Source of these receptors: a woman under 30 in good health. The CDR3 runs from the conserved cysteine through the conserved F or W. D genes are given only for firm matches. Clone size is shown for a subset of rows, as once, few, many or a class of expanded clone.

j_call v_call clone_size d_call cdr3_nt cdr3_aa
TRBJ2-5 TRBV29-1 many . TGCAGCTCGTGCGTCCTAGGGGCTCGGGAGACCCAGTACTTC CSSCVLGARETQYF
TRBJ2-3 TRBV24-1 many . TGTGCCACCAGTGATTTACCTAAGGATACGCAGTATTTT CATSDLPKDTQYF
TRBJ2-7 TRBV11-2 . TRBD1 TGTGCCAGCAGCAAAAAGACAGGGTACTACGAGCAGTACTTC CASSKKTGYYEQYF
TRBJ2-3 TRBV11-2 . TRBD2 TGTGCCAGCAGCATGAAGCGGGGGGTCCCCTACGAGAGCACAGATACGCAGTATTTT CASSMKRGVPYESTDTQYF
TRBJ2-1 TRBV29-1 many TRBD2 TGCAGCGTGGAGGGACTAGCGGGGGCCGGAAGCTCCTACAATGAGCAGTTCTTC CSVEGLAGAGSSYNEQFF
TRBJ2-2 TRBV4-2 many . TGTGCCAGCAGCCAAGTAGGCTCGGCGAACACCGGGGAGCTGTTTTTT CASSQVGSANTGELFF
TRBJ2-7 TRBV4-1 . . TGCGCCAGCAGCCAAACCGAAGGGCACGAGCAGTACTTC CASSQTEGHEQYF
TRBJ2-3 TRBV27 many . TGTGCCAGCAGTTTATCGCAGGGGCCCACAGATACGCAGTATTTT CASSLSQGPTDTQYF
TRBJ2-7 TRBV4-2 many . TGTGCCAGCAGCCAATACAAGGGCTACGAGCAGTACTTC CASSQYKGYEQYF
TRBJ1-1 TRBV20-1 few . TGCAGTGCTAGAGATTCAGTTACCGTAACAGGAGTGAACACTGAAGCTTTCTTT CSARDSVTVTGVNTEAFF
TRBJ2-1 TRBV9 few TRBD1 TGTGCCAGCAGAGGGACAGAGACCTACAATGAGCAGTTCTTC CASRGTETYNEQFF
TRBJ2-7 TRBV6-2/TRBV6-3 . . TGTGCCAGCAGTTCCCCCGGGCCTAGTCGCTACGAGCAGTACTTC CASSSPGPSRYEQYF
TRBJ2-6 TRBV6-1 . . TGTGCCACTCCCGTCCGCTCTGGGGCCAACGTCCTGACTTTC CATPVRSGANVLTF
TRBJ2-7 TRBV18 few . TGTGCCAGCTCATCCTCAGGAGACTACGAGCAGTACTTC CASSSSGDYEQYF
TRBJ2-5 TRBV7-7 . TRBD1 TGTGCTAGCAGCCCGCCAGGGGGCTCGGGGGAGACCCAGTACTTC CASSPPGGSGETQYF
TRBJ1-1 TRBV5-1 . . TGCGCCAGCAGCTTGCTGGCAGGGAACACTGAAGCTTTCTTT CASSLLAGNTEAFF
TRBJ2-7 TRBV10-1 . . TGCGCCAGCAGTGACGGGACGTTCTCCTACGAGCAGTACTTC CASSDGTFSYEQYF
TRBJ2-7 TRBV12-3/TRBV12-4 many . TGTGCCAGCAGTTTAGCGCTAAAGGGATACGAGCAGTACTTC CASSLALKGYEQYF
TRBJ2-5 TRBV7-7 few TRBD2 TGTGCTAGCAGCTTAGGGACTAGCGGGACTATACAAGAGACCCAGTACTTC CASSLGTSGTIQETQYF
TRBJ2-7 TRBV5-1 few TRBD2 TGCGCCAGCAGCTGGGGACTAGCGGGAGCCTACGAGCAGTACTTC CASSWGLAGAYEQYF
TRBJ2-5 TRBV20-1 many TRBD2 TGCAGTGCTAGGGGACTAACCCAAGAGACCCAGTACTTC CSARGLTQETQYF
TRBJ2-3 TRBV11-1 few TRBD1 TGTGCCAGCAGGGAATCCGGGACAGGGGGCCACTCCACAGATACGCAGTATTTT CASRESGTGGHSTDTQYF
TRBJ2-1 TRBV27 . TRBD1 TGTGCCAGCAGTGCCGGGACAGGGAAGTTTTACAATGAGCAGTTCTTC CASSAGTGKFYNEQFF
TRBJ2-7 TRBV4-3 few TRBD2 TGCGCCAGCAGCCAACTATCGGGAGGAGGGACCTACGAGCAGTACTTC CASSQLSGGGTYEQYF
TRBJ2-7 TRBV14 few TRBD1 TGTGCCAGCAGCTTCCGGGACAGGCCCCCCTACGAGCAGTACTTC CASSFRDRPPYEQYF
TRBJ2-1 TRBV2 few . TGTGCCAGCAGTGAACCCCCTGACACTCTTGAGCAGTTCTTC CASSEPPDTLEQFF
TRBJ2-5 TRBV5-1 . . TGCGCCAGCAGCTTGGATTTTAGGGAGGAGACCCAGTACTTC CASSLDFREETQYF
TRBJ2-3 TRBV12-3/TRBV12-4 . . TGTGCCAGCACCTTCTACACAGATACGCAGTATTTT CASTFYTDTQYF
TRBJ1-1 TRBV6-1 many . TGTGCCAGCAGCCAAGCCCGGAACACTGAAGCTTTCTTT CASSQARNTEAFF
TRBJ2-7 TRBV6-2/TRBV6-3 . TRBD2 TGTGCCAGCAGTTCCCTAACCGGGGGGATCTCCTACGAGCAGTACTTC CASSSLTGGISYEQYF
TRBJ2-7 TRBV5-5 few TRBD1 TGTGCCAGCAGCTCCGACAGGGGGCGATCGATTTACGAGCAGTACTTC CASSSDRGRSIYEQYF
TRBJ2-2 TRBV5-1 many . TGCGCCAGCGGACCCGTCAGGAACACCGGGGAGCTGTTTTTT CASGPVRNTGELFF
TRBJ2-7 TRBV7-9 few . TGTGCCAGCAGCTTGTTCCCCGGCGACAGAACTACCTACGAGCAGTACTTC CASSLFPGDRTTYEQYF
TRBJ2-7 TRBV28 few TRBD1 TGTGCCAGCAGTTTAACGCGGCAGGGGGCGTACGAGCAGTACTTC CASSLTRQGAYEQYF
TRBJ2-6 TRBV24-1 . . TGTGCCACCAGTGACGTACAGGGCTTCGGGGCCAACGTCCTGACTTTC CATSDVQGFGANVLTF
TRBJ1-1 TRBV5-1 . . TGCGCCAGCCGGGGGGGTATGAACACTGAAGCTTTCTTT CASRGGMNTEAFF
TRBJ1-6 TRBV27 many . TGTGCCAGCAGTACCGCTTTTCTTAATTCACCCCTCCACTTT CASSTAFLNSPLHF
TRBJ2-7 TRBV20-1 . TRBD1 TGCAGTGCTAGGGCCATGGACAGGGTTGAGGGCTACGAGCAGTACTTC CSARAMDRVEGYEQYF
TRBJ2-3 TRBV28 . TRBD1 TGTGCCAGCAGTCCGCGACTGGGACAGGATACGCAGTATTTT CASSPRLGQDTQYF
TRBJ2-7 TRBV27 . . TGTGCCAGCAGTTTAACGCGCGCTGACGAGCAGTACTTC CASSLTRADEQYF
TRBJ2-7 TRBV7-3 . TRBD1 TGTGCCAGCAGTCCCGGGACAGGAGCTGGTGAGGAGCAGTACTTC CASSPGTGAGEEQYF
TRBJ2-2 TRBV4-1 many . TGCGCCAGCAGCCAAGGGACGGAGAACACCGGGGAGCTGTTTTTT CASSQGTENTGELFF
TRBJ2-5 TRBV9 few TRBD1 TGTGCCAGCAGCGTAGGGACAGGGCGGACCAGCCCTCAAGAGACCCAGTACTTC CASSVGTGRTSPQETQYF
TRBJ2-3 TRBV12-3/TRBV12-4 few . TGTGCCAGCAGTTTAGCGGGGTCGGGAACAGATACGCAGTATTTT CASSLAGSGTDTQYF
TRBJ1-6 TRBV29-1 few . TGCAGCGTCCAGACAGAGGACTATTCACCCCTCCACTTT CSVQTEDYSPLHF
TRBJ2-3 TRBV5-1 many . TGCGCCAGCAGCTTAGGACAAAGCTTGGGTGATACGCAGTATTTT CASSLGQSLGDTQYF
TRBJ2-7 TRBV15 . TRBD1 TGTGCCACCAGCAGCGGACAGGACTACGAGCAGTACTTC CATSSGQDYEQYF
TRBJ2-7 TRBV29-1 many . TGCAGCGTTGAATGGGGTAACTCCTACGAGCAGTACTTC CSVEWGNSYEQYF
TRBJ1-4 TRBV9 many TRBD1 TGTGCCAGCAGCGCCTCCGGGACAGGTTATGAAAAACTGTTTTTT CASSASGTGYEKLFF
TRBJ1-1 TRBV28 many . TGTGCCAGCAGTTTCGCCGGGTGGAACACTGAAGCTTTCTTT CASSFAGWNTEAFF
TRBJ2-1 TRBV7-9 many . TGTGCCAGCAGCGGCCTGCAGGGAGAAGTGGGCAATGAGCAGTTCTTC CASSGLQGEVGNEQFF
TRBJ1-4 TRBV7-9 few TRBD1 TGTGCCAGCAGCTTGTGGACAGGGGAGAATGAAAAACTGTTTTTT CASSLWTGENEKLFF
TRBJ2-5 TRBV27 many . TGTGCCAGCAGTTTGGGTGTGACAGGAGGGGAGACCCAGTACTTC CASSLGVTGGETQYF
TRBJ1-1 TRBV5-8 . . TGTGCCAGCGGACCCTCGGGGGCGTACACTGAAGCTTTCTTT CASGPSGAYTEAFF
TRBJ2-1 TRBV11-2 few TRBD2 TGTGCCAGCAGCTTAGTATCGGGAGGGCCTGACAATGAGCAGTTCTTC CASSLVSGGPDNEQFF
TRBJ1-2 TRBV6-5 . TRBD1 TGTGCCAGCAGTTACATCAGGACAGGGGGTGGCTACACCTTC CASSYIRTGGGYTF
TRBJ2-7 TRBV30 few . TGTGCCTGGAGTATCGGGGCGAACTACGAGCAGTACTTC CAWSIGANYEQYF
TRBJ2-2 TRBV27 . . TGTGCCAGCAGGCTCCCCCCGGACAGATACACCGGGGAGCTGTTTTTT CASRLPPDRYTGELFF
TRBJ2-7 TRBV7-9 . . TGTGCCAGCGCACGACAGCGTGGGTTGTTTGACGAGCAGTACTTC CASARQRGLFDEQYF